The present T cell receptor (beta chain) was sequenced within a study of blood T cell repertoires in COVID-19. Study summary: Whether acute or convalescent, the COVID-19 samples came from the United States, Italy and Spain. Sample material is recorded as cDNA or gDNA derived from T cells, B-cell-depleted T cells, or PBMCs.

Original processing notes: Reference gene primer amplification gave nucleated cell count estimates. Some clones are missing from TCRdb's copy, which holds only in-frame ones; the method was immunoSEQ multiplex PCR. The V and J calls and clone size are taken from that table; D and trimming were inferred from the DNA. The table shows 150,000 to 200,000 clones, with over 80% occurring only once. This CDR3 contains 15 residues. Germline V CDR1 and CDR2: SNHLY, FYNNEI. Trimming cost V 7 bases and J 2 bases, with 15 bases left between them. The genes are TRBV2 and TRBJ1-5; a weak D match, TRBD1 (6 bases). What was sequenced was peripheral blood. This receptor was obtained from an older woman with COVID-19, enrolled during active disease. Here the CDR3 reads CASMKGGGGNQPQHF. For the CDR3, the DNA is TGTGCCAGCATGAAGGGAGGGGGAGGCAATCAGCCCCAGCATTTT.